The present T cell receptor (beta chain) was sequenced within a study of shared clonotypes between healthy human individuals. Profiling relied on immunoSEQ multiplex PCR, and the TCRdb table lists in-frame clones only, not all of them. This table has over a million clones, under 99% appearing once. Sequencing was done on a sample of naive CD4+ T cells sorted from blood. Sample subset: CD45RA+ positively selected. The TCR comes from a man aged 25-45 years in good health.

CDR3 bases: TGTGCCAGCAGCCTAAGTGCCGGGAGGGGCTCAGATACGCAGTATTTT. Amino acid sequence: CASSLSAGRGSDTQYF. V and J are TRBV5-4 and TRBJ2-3; TRBD2 matches at 8 bases. Germline V gene sequence: CDR1 SGHNT, CDR2 YYREEE (reference sequence). V shed 4 bases and J 4 bases; nucleotides not matched to a gene: 11. CDR3 size: 16 residues.